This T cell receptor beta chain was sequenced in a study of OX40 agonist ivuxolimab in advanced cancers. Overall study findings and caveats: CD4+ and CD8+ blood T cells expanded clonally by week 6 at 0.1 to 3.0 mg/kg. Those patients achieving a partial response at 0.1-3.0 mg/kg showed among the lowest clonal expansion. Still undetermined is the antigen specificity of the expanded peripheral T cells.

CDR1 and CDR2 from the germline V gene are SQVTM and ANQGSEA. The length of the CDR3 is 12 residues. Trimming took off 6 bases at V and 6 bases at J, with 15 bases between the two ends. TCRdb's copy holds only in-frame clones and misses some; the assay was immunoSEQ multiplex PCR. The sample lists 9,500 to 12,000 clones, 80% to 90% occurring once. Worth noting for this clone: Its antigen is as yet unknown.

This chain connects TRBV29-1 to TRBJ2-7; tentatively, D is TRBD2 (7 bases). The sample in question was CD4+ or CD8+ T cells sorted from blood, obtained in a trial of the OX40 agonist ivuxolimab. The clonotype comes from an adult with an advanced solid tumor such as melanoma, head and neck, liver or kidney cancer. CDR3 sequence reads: CSVEGGGGEQYF. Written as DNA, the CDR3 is TGCAGCGTCGAGGGGGGGGGTGGCGAGCAGTACTTC.